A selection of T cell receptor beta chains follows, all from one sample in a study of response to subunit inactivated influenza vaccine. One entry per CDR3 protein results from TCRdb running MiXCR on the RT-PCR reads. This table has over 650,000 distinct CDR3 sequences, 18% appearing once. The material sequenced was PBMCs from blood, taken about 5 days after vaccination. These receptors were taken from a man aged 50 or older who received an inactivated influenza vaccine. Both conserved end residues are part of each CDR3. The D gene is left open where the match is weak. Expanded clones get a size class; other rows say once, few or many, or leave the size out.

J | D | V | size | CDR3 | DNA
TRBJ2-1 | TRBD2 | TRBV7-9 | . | CASSSDRLAELDNEQFF | TGTGCCAGCAGCTCGGACCGGCTAGCGGAATTAGACAATGAGCAGTTCTTC
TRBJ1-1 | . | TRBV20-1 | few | CSVPPGGAFF | TGCAGTGTCCCGCCGGGGGGAGCTTTCTTT
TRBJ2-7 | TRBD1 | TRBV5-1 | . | CASSWDSSREQYF | TGCGCCAGCAGCTGGGACAGTTCTAGAGAGCAGTACTTC
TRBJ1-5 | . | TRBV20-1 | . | CSASRDFRQPQHF | TGCAGTGCTAGTCGGGACTTTCGGCAGCCCCAGCATTTT
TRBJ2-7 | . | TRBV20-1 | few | CSVARGSEQYF | TGCAGTGTGGCCCGGGGGAGCGAGCAGTACTTC
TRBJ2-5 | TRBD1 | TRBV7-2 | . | CASSTQTGVETQYF | TGTGCCAGCAGCACGCAGACAGGGGTAGAGACCCAGTACTTC
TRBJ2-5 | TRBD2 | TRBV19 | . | CASSSASGTLQETQYF | TGTGCCAGTAGTAGTGCTAGCGGTACCTTACAAGAGACCCAGTACTTC
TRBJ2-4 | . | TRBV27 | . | CTSSPHRQLTAKNIQYF | TGTACCAGCAGTCCCCATCGACAGCTTACGGCCAAAAACATTCAGTACTTC
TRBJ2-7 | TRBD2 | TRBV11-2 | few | CASSLYALGTSGSYEQYF | TGTGCCAGCAGCTTATACGCGCTAGGGACTAGCGGGAGCTACGAGCAGTACTTC
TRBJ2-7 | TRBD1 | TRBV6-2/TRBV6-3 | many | CASRRTGYEQYF | TGTGCCAGCAGAAGGACAGGCTACGAGCAGTACTTC
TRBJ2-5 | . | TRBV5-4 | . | CASGPLQETQYF | TGTGCCAGCGGCCCCCTCCAAGAGACCCAGTACTTC
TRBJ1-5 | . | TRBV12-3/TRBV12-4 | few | CASSLVQSNQPQHF | TGTGCCAGCAGTTTGGTGCAGAGCAATCAGCCCCAGCATTTT
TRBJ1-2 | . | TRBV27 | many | CASSYRDGYGYTF | TGTGCCAGCAGTTACCGGGACGGCTATGGCTACACCTTC
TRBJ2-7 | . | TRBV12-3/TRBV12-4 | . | CASSYDRWLYEQYF | TGTGCCAGCAGTTACGACAGGTGGCTTTACGAGCAGTACTTC
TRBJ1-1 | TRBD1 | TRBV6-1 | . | CASRPDRVGTEAFF | TGTGCCAGCAGGCCAGACAGGGTAGGGACTGAAGCTTTCTTT
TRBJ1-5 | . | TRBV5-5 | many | CASSLVQGRNQPQHF | TGTGCCAGCAGCTTGGTCCAGGGACGCAATCAGCCCCAGCATTTT
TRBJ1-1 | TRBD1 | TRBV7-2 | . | CASSPDRVMNTEAFF | TGTGCCAGCAGCCCGGACAGGGTGATGAACACTGAAGCTTTCTTT
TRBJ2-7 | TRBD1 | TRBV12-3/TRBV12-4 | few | CASSRRQGSNEQYF | TGTGCCAGCAGTCGGCGACAGGGTAGCAACGAGCAGTACTTC
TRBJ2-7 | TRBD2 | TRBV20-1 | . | CSAPERGRIYEQYF | TGCAGTGCCCCCGAGCGGGGTCGAATTTACGAGCAGTACTTC
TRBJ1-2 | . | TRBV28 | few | CASSFKGTYGYTF | TGTGCCAGCAGTTTTAAGGGCACCTATGGCTACACCTTC
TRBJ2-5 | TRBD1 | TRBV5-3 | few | CARSTSGTEYQETQYF | TGTGCCAGAAGCACCTCCGGGACAGAGTACCAAGAGACCCAGTACTTC
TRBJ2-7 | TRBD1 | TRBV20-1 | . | CSATPSRQGGYEQYF | TGCAGTGCCACTCCCTCGCGACAGGGTGGCTACGAGCAGTACTTC
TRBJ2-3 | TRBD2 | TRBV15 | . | CATADRLALASTDTQYF | TGTGCCACCGCAGATCGACTAGCGTTGGCTAGCACAGATACGCAGTATTTT
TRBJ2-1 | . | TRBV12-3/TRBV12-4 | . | CASSLGGVGSNEQFF | TGTGCCAGCAGTTTAGGGGGGGTGGGGAGCAATGAGCAGTTCTTC
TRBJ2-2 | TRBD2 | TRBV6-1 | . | CASRGGSSIAGELFF | TGTGCCAGCCGCGGCGGGAGCTCTATCGCCGGGGAGCTGTTTTTT
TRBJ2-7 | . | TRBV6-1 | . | CASSEMGPIASEQYF | TGTGCCAGCAGTGAAATGGGGCCGATAGCCTCCGAGCAGTACTTC
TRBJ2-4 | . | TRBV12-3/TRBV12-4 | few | CASSLSTGDIKNIQYF | TGTGCCAGCAGCTTATCGACAGGAGATATCAAAAACATTCAGTACTTC
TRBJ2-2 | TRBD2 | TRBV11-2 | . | CASSQHPLAGANTGELFF | TGTGCCAGCAGCCAACACCCACTAGCGGGGGCGAACACCGGGGAGCTGTTTTTT
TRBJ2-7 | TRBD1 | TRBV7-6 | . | CASSFDRAGEQYF | TGTGCCAGCAGCTTCGACAGGGCAGGAGAGCAGTACTTC